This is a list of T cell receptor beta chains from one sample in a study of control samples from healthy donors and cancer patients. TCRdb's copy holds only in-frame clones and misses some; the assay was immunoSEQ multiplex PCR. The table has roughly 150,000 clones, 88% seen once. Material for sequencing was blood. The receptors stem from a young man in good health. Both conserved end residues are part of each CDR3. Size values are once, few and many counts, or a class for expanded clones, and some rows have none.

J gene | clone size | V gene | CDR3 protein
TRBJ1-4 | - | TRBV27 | CASSLAGGGEKLFF
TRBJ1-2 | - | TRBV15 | CATSRDLGISRGYTF
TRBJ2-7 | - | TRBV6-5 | CAVPGQEKGLYEQYF
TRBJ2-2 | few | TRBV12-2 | CASRLVREFRGELFF
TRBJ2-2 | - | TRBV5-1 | CASSPVGLPEGTGELFF
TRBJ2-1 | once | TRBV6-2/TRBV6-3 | CASSYSIGGTYNEQFF
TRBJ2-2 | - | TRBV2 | CASTGLGRSGELFF
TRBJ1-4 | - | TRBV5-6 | CASSLVTGADEKLFF
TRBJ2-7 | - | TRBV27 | CASSVTGTYEQYF
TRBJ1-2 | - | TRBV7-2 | CASSPLRDYGYTF
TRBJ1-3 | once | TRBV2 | CASSEGPGGDGNTIYF
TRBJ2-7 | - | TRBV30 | CAWSVYGPSYEQYF
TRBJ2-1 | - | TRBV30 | CASTDGGFGYNEQFF
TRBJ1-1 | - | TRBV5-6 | CASSLKGRSQGGLGTEAFF
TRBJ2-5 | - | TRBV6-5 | CASQIGGYQETQYF
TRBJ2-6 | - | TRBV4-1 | CASSQEPQDRAGANVLTF
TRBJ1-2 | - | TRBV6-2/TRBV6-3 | CASSPDRAAGYTF
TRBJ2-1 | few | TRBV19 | CASRSGTGTSNEQFF
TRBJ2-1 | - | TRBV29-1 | CSVGGRLARYNEQFF
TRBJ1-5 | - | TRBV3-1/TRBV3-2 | CASSQEGGDRAMYSSNQPQHF
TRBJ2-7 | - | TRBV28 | CASSFPIRTGREQYF
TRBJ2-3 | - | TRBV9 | CASSVEGLLDTQYF
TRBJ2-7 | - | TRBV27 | CASSRGVGEQYF
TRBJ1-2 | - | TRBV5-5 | CASSLVTDGYTF
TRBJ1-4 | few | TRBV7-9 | CASSSRVGSNEKLFF
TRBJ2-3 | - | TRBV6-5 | CASRVLLTDTQYF
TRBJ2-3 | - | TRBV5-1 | CASSLAVGTDTQYF
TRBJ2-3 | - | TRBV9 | CASSSGLGSTDTQYF
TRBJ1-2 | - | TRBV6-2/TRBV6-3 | CASSSPTDPLYGYTF
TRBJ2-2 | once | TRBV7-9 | CASSILSQNTGELFF
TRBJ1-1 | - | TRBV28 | CASSFTAEAFF